These 25 T cell receptor beta chains originate from one sample sequenced in a study of technical replicates of blood from a handful of donors. Generated by immunoSEQ multiplex PCR, the TCRdb table keeps only in-frame clones and is missing some. The sample records some 70,000 clones, under 98% being singletons. Sample: T cells isolated from PBMCs. Source of these receptors: a human donor in good health.

This chain uses TRBV28 with TRBJ1-2; D may be TRBD1 (6 bases). Looked up from germline, CDR1 is MDHEN and CDR2 is SYDVKM. The CDR3 loop spans 13 amino acids. The V gene lost 2 bases and the J gene lost 7 bases, with 11 bases spanning the gap. The chain's CDR3 is CASSLQGMGGYTF. The CDR3 coding sequence is TGTGCCAGCAGTTTACAGGGGATGGGTGGCTACACCTTC.

The chain recombines TRBV7-9 with TRBJ2-5; TRBD2 is a possible D gene (6 bases). Germline CDR1 reads SEHNR; CDR2 reads FQNEAQ (reference sequence). With 4 bases removed from V and 0 bases from J, the gap between germline ends came to 12 bases. This CDR3 is built from 15 residues. The CDR3 nucleotides read TGTGCCAGCAGCTCTAGCGCCTCGTACCAAGAGACCCAGTACTTC. Amino acid sequence: CASSSSASYQETQYF.

The CDR3 loop is CASSVEGPGHNEQFF. DNA of the CDR3: TGTGCCAGCAGTGTGGAGGGACCGGGACACAATGAGCAGTTCTTC. The chain couples TRBV25-1 to TRBJ2-1; a possible D gene is TRBD2 (6 bases). The CDR3 totals 15 residues. Germline V lookup: CDR1 MGHDK, CDR2 SYGVNS. The ends were cut back, 4 bases at V and 5 bases at J, with 15 bases in the middle.

V gene TRBV29-1 combines with J gene TRBJ1-2, with a tentative D call TRBD1 (5 bases). V was clipped by 3 bases and J by 8 bases, with 16 bases between them. This CDR3 spans 13 amino acids. Germline V CDR1 and CDR2: SQVTM, ANQGSEA. The CDR3 nucleotides read TGCAGCGTTGATTCCCCGACAGATTTCGGCTACACCTTC. Translating gives CSVDSPTDFGYTF.

V usage is TRBV7-9 and J usage is TRBJ2-2, with D maybe TRBD1 (5 bases). The CDR3 runs 15 residues. V lost 3 bases, J lost 3 bases, and 11 bases lay in between. Germline V gene sequence: CDR1 SEHNR, CDR2 FQNEAQ (reference sequence). In nucleotides, the CDR3 is TGTGCCAGCAGCTTTTCCCTGACAGACACCGGGGAGCTGTTTTTT. It codes for CASSFSLTDTGELFF. The variable domain in full, completed from reference TRBV7-9 and TRBJ2-2, reads DTGVSQNPRHKITKRGQNVTFRCDPISEHNRLYWYRQTLGQGPEFLTYFQNEAQLEKSRLLSDRFSAERPKGSFSTLEIQRTEQGDSAMYLCASSFSLTDTGELFFGEGSRLTVL.

The J gene is TRBJ2-3, the V gene TRBV2, with a tentative D call TRBD2 (6 bases). Germline V gene data show CDR1 as SNHLY and CDR2 as FYNNEI. The CDR3 is 13 amino acids. The V gene lost 8 bases and the J gene lost 2 bases, with 11 bases spanning the gap. This CDR3 reads CASGSGLTDTQYF. The CDR3 coding sequence is TGTGCCAGCGGTAGCGGCCTCACAGATACGCAGTATTTT.

V is TRBV27 and J is TRBJ2-3; 9 nucleotides align to TRBD2. CDR1 and CDR2 from the germline V gene are MNHEY and SMNVEV (reference sequence). The V and J ends lost 7 bases and 2 bases, in that order; junction bases with no gene match: 7. The CDR3 sequence is 15 residues long. CDR3 in amino acids: CASTRLADYTDTQYF. For the CDR3, the DNA is TGTGCCAGCACCCGACTAGCGGACTACACAGATACGCAGTATTTT.

V usage is TRBV6-5 and J usage is TRBJ2-7; 10 bases agree with TRBD1. Germline V lookup: CDR1 MNHEY, CDR2 SVGAGI. Losses at the gene ends were 3 bases for V and 2 bases for J; bases not matched to a gene: 4. The CDR3 has 15 amino acids. The CDR3 here is CASSYRQGATYEQYF. For the CDR3, the DNA is TGTGCCAGCAGTTATAGACAGGGGGCTACCTACGAGCAGTACTTC.

The chain couples TRBV4-3 to TRBJ1-1; weak D call: TRBD1 (6 bases). CDR3 length: 14 residues. CDR1 and CDR2 (germline): LGHNA, YSLEER. Trimming stripped 0 bases from V and 5 bases from J, with 10 bases between. In nucleotides, the CDR3 is TGCGCCAGCAGCCAAGAGACCAGGGGAACTGAAGCTTTCTTT. As protein: CASSQETRGTEAFF.

V usage is TRBV5-1 and J usage is TRBJ1-3; 9 nucleotides match TRBD1. The CDR3 loop spans 16 amino acids. Losses at the gene ends were 0 bases for V and 7 bases for J; bases not matched to a gene: 8. Germline CDR1 reads SGHRS; CDR2 reads YFSETQ. The CDR3 here is CASSLASIGQGNTIYF. The CDR3 coding sequence is TGCGCCAGCAGCTTGGCCAGTATAGGACAGGGGAACACCATATATTTT.

V gene TRBV6-1 combines with J gene TRBJ2-3; TRBD2 might be the D (5 bases). Germline V lookup: CDR1 MNHNS, CDR2 SASEGT. The ends were cut back, 5 bases at V and 0 bases at J, with 12 bases in the middle. The CDR3 covers 15 residues. The CDR3 region is CASSPTRLSTDTQYF. The CDR3 DNA sequence: TGTGCCAGCAGTCCTACTAGGCTAAGCACAGATACGCAGTATTTT.

The chain employs TRBV28 and TRBJ1-1, with 7 bases that match TRBD1. Trimming at V came to 7 bases and at J to 11 bases, leaving 7 bases not matched to a gene. This CDR3 is 11 amino acids long. Per germline, CDR1 MDHEN and CDR2 SYDVKM. The CDR3 is CASITGTDAFF. In DNA, the CDR3 is TGTGCCAGCATTACCGGGACAGATGCTTTCTTT.

The gene calls are TRBV6-6 and TRBJ1-1; possibly TRBD1 for D (6 bases). The CDR3 extends over 15 amino acids. Germline assignment: CDR1 MNHNY and CDR2 SVGAGI (reference sequence). Trimming removed 0 bases at V and 6 bases at J, with 14 bases between. The CDR3 reads CASSYSMGRGSEAFF. The CDR3 DNA reads as TGTGCCAGCAGTTACTCGATGGGCAGGGGATCTGAAGCTTTCTTT.

This chain uses TRBV14 with TRBJ2-1, with no clear D. CDR3 length: 14 residues. Germline V CDR1 and CDR2: SGHDN, FVKESK. V was pared by 1 base and J by 7 bases, with 11 bases between. CDR3 in DNA: TGTGCCAGCAGCCAAGTATCCAGTTATAATGAGCAGTTCTTC. Translating it yields CASSQVSSYNEQFF.

The chain joins TRBV30 to TRBJ1-2; D is unclear. The V and J ends lost 4 bases and 5 bases respectively, with 11 bases between them. The germline CDR1 and CDR2 sequences are GTSNPN and SVGIG (reference sequence). The CDR3 consists of 12 residues. Here the CDR3 DNA reads TGTGCCTGGATGGGAGAAGGGTATGGCTACACCTTC. Residues: CAWMGEGYGYTF.

The CDR3 DNA reads TGTGCCAGTGTAGACTCTAATGAAAAACTGTTTTTT. The encoded protein is CASVDSNEKLFF. The chain employs TRBV19 and TRBJ1-4; D gene uncertain. V was trimmed by 8 bases and J by 3 bases, leaving 7 bases between them. Germline assignment: CDR1 LNHDA and CDR2 SQIVND (reference sequence). CDR3 length: 12 residues.

The rearrangement links TRBV27 to TRBJ2-7; 7 bases map to TRBD1. This CDR3 spans 17 amino acids. Germline-derived CDR1 and CDR2 are MNHEY and SMNVEV (reference sequence). Trimming took 4 bases from V and 0 from J; bases not matched to a gene: 12. The CDR3 DNA follows: TGTGCCAGCAGTTCGACGTCAGGGGGAAGGAGCTCCTACGAGCAGTACTTC. This gives the protein CASSSTSGGRSSYEQYF.

The J gene is TRBJ2-7, the V gene TRBV2; 10 bases map to TRBD1. The germline V gene has CDR1 SNHLY and CDR2 FYNNEI. Trimming at V came to 6 bases and at J to 4 bases, leaving 6 bases not matched to a gene. The CDR3 is 14 amino acids. CDR3 DNA: TGTGCCAGCAGGGCTCCGGGACAGGGGTACGAGCAGTACTTC. It codes for CASRAPGQGYEQYF.

The rearrangement joins TRBV5-4 to TRBJ1-2; TRBD1 might be the D (6 bases). This CDR3 is built from 11 residues. Trimming stripped 3 bases from V and 8 bases from J, with 8 bases between. Looked up from germline, CDR1 is SGHNT and CDR2 is YYREEE (reference sequence). CDR3: CASSWGQGYTF. Written as DNA, the CDR3 is TGTGCCAGCAGCTGGGGGCAGGGCTACACCTTC.

The chain is built from TRBV10-3 and TRBJ1-5; D is perhaps TRBD1 (5 bases). The CDR3 is 16 amino acids. Trimming pared 4 bases from V and 0 bases from J, leaving 13 bases between. Germline V lookup: CDR1 ENHRY, CDR2 SYGVKD. The DNA for the CDR3 is TGTGCCATCAGTGTTTCAGGGATCGATAGCAATCAGCCCCAGCATTTT. Its protein product is CAISVSGIDSNQPQHF.

V gene TRBV13 combines with J gene TRBJ2-1; tentative D call: TRBD1 (5 bases). Per the germline V gene, CDR1 is PRHDT and CDR2 is FYEKMQ (reference sequence). The CDR3 has 16 amino acids. V was trimmed by 2 bases and J by 1 base, leaving 12 bases between them. CDR3 DNA: TGTGCCAGCAGCTTAAATAGCAGGGCGTCCTACAATGAGCAGTTCTTC. It encodes CASSLNSRASYNEQFF.

The chain links TRBV6-5 to TRBJ2-3; TRBD2 agrees at 7 bases. Germline-derived CDR1 and CDR2 are MNHEY and SVGAGI. This CDR3 is 14 amino acids long. The V gene end was trimmed by 7 bases and the J gene end by 3 bases; junction bases not matched to a gene: 7. CDR3 loop: CASTGLGYTDTQYF. CDR3 nucleotides: TGTGCCAGCACCGGACTAGGCTATACAGATACGCAGTATTTT.

This clone was counted once. J is TRBJ2-5 and V is TRBV9; D ambiguous. Trimming shortened V by 4 bases and J by 4 bases, and 17 bases separated the two germline ends. Germline-derived CDR1 and CDR2 are SGDLS and YYNGEE. The CDR3 totals 15 residues. This CDR3 reads CASSTSLGGAETQYF. The CDR3 DNA sequence: TGTGCCAGCAGCACGAGCTTAGGCGGCGCAGAGACCCAGTACTTC.

This clone has a handful of counts. This chain uses TRBV29-1 with TRBJ1-1, with D possibly TRBD1 on 5 matching bases. This CDR3 region has 14 residues. Trimming left V 4 bases short and J 1 base short, with 13 bases between. In germline, CDR1 is SQVTM, CDR2 ANQGSEA. CDR3 loop: CSVGIPGQNTEAFF. CDR3 DNA: TGCAGCGTTGGTATTCCCGGACAGAACACTGAAGCTTTCTTT.

The chain employs TRBV5-4 and TRBJ1-1; no clear D gene. The CDR3 spans 14 residues. From germline, CDR1 is SGHNT and CDR2 YYREEE (reference sequence). Deletions cut 1 base from V and 0 bases from J, with 7 bases between. CDR3 sequence: CASSLSPLNTEAFF. DNA for the CDR3: TGTGCCAGCAGCTTGAGCCCCTTGAACACTGAAGCTTTCTTT.